These 13 T cell receptor beta chains originate from one sample sequenced in a study of T cell clonotyping in hematopoietic cell transplantation. The protocol was immunoSEQ multiplex PCR, while the TCRdb copy is restricted to in-frame clones and leaves out a portion. Altogether fewer than 50,000 clones are present, around 95% being singletons, with the ten largest covering 0.85%. The sequenced sample consisted of peripheral blood mononuclear cells. The receptors stem from a woman in her forties or fifties in good health. Some clones in this sample may be carry-over from other donors' samples.

This clone was counted a single time. This rearrangement joins TRBV11-2 to TRBJ1-3; no firm D call. The germline CDR1 and CDR2 sequences are SGHAT and FQNNGV. With 2 bases removed from V and 0 bases from J, the gap between germline ends came to 5 bases. There are 14 residues in the CDR3. CDR3 residues: CASSLYSSGNTIYF. The CDR3 DNA sequence: TGTGCCAGCAGCTTATACAGCTCTGGAAACACCATATATTTT.

This chain joins TRBV4-3 and TRBJ2-3; 8 nucleotides match TRBD2. Looked up from germline, CDR1 is LGHNA and CDR2 is YSLEER. There are 16 residues in the CDR3. Losses at the gene ends were 0 bases for V and 5 bases for J; bases not matched to a gene: 7. The CDR3, as DNA: TGCGCCAGCAGCCAAGATCCAGCGGGGGTCGTAGATACGCAGTATTTT. The encoded protein is CASSQDPAGVVDTQYF.

The chain carries TRBV7-2 and TRBJ2-5; unclear D gene. The CDR3 consists of 13 residues. The V and J ends lost 5 bases and 1 base respectively, with 8 bases between them. CDR1 SGHTA and CDR2 FQGNSA come from the germline V gene. The CDR3 is CASSRQVQETQYF. The CDR3 DNA is TGTGCCAGCAGCCGCCAGGTCCAAGAGACCCAGTACTTC.

The gene calls are TRBV6-1 and TRBJ1-1, with D maybe TRBD1 (5 bases). Trimming removed 7 bases at V and 10 bases at J, with 19 bases between. The CDR3 totals 13 residues. CDR1 and CDR2 from the germline V gene are MNHNS and SASEGT. CDR3: CASIYNRRDGAFF. CDR3 in DNA: TGTGCCAGCATATATAATAGGAGGGACGGAGCTTTCTTT.

The chain links TRBV5-6 to TRBJ2-1; no definite D call. The CDR3 loop spans 11 amino acids. V was shortened by 4 bases and J by 7 bases, with 6 bases between the two germline ends. Germline V gene data show CDR1 as SGHDT and CDR2 as YYEEEE. CDR3 sequence reads: CASSAVNEQFF. CDR3 in DNA: TGTGCCAGCAGCGCCGTTAATGAGCAGTTCTTC. Using reference TRBV5-6 and TRBJ2-1 for the parts outside the CDR3, the full variable domain is DAGVTQSPTHLIKTRGQQVTLRCSPKSGHDTVSWYQQALGQGPQFIFQYYEEEERQRGNFPDRFSGHQFPNYSSELNVNALLLGDSALYLCASSAVNEQFFGPGTRLTVL.

The rearrangement uses TRBV11-3 and TRBJ1-2, with 10 bases matching TRBD1. J gave up 5 bases and V 5 bases, and 8 bases lay outside the gene matches. This CDR3 is 15 amino acids long. Germline V gene data show CDR1 as SGHNT and CDR2 as YENEEA. The chain's CDR3 is CASSKDRGPLYGYTF. The CDR3 nucleotides are TGTGCCAGCAGCAAAGACAGGGGGCCTCTGTATGGCTACACCTTC.

V gene TRBV6-1 combines with J gene TRBJ2-5, with 9 positions matching TRBD1. The CDR3 totals 14 residues. V gave up 5 bases and J gave up 0 bases; unmatched junction bases: 1. From germline, CDR1 is MNHNS and CDR2 SASEGT. The CDR3 here is CASSRDRDQETQYF. DNA of the CDR3: TGTGCCAGCAGTCGGGACAGGGACCAAGAGACCCAGTACTTC.

V usage is TRBV19 and J usage is TRBJ1-1; D is unresolved. Per the germline V gene, CDR1 is LNHDA and CDR2 is SQIVND (reference sequence). Trimming removed 3 bases from V and 5 bases from J, with 10 bases in between. The CDR3 consists of 13 residues. Written as DNA, the CDR3 is TGTGCCAGTAGTATCCGGAGTCGAACTGAAGCTTTCTTT. Protein: CASSIRSRTEAFF.

This chain connects TRBV4-1 to TRBJ2-5; 9 bases map to TRBD2. The CDR3 is 16 amino acids. V shed 0 bases, J shed 9 bases, and the junction held 11 bases outside the gene matches. Germline V lookup: CDR1 MGHRA, CDR2 YSYEKL. The CDR3 region is CASSQEKVGGGDPQYF. The DNA for the CDR3 is TGCGCCAGCAGCCAAGAAAAGGTCGGCGGGGGGGATCCCCAGTACTTC.

V usage is TRBV7-2 and J usage is TRBJ1-3; D not certain. Germline lookup yields CDR1 SGHTA and CDR2 FQGNSA. The CDR3 spans 14 residues. V lost 1 base and J lost 4, with 8 bases in between. In DNA form, the CDR3 reads TGTGCCAGCAGCTTAGGACAAGCCGGAAACACCATATATTTT. It yields the protein CASSLGQAGNTIYF.

The CDR3 spells CASTARGTGEKLFF. As DNA, the CDR3 is TGTGCCAGTACCGCCAGGGGGACTGGAGAAAAACTGTTTTTT. This chain connects TRBV19 to TRBJ1-4; 7 nucleotides match TRBD1. Germline V gene data show CDR1 as LNHDA and CDR2 as SQIVND (reference sequence). The CDR3 has 14 residues. With V trimmed by 7 bases and J by 8 bases, 10 bases remained unmatched.

V usage is TRBV5-6 and J usage is TRBJ1-2; unclear D gene. Looked up from germline, CDR1 is SGHDT and CDR2 is YYEEEE. Deletions cut 2 bases from V and 8 bases from J, with 13 bases between. This CDR3 region has 13 residues. In nucleotides, the CDR3 is TGTGCCAGCAGCTTTACAGAAAACGGCGGCTACACCTTC. Protein product: CASSFTENGGYTF.

Comment on this clone: An end of the junction does not agree with germline; a read error may underlie this. The genes are TRBV7-9 and TRBJ2-3; possibly TRBD2 for D (7 bases). CDR3 size: 11 residues. CDR1 and CDR2 (germline): SEHNR, FQNEAQ (reference sequence). CDR3 sequence: CTGGYTDTQYF. In nucleotides, the CDR3 is TGCACGGGGGGCTACACAGATACGCAGTATTTT.